The 14 T cell receptor beta chains below come from one sample, sequenced in a study of CD8 T cells in Susac syndrome. A quantity of about 0.5 to 1 ug RNA underwent reverse transcription using random hexamers. TCRdb re-called the immunoSEQ multiplex PCR reads through MiXCR, storing one row per CDR3 protein. The repertoire includes about 240,000 distinct CDR3 sequences, less than 96% of them detected once, and 0.1% sits in the top ten. The sample consisted of CD4+ T cells from PBMCs. These receptors all stem from a human donor with Susac syndrome.

The rearrangement links TRBV4-1 to TRBJ1-1; tentative D call: TRBD1 (6 bases). CDR3 length: 15 residues. V lost 5 bases to trimming and J lost 4 bases, with 17 bases between them. In germline, CDR1 is MGHRA, CDR2 YSYEKL. The CDR3 loop reads CASSDTGAGGTEAFF. In DNA, the CDR3 is TGCGCCAGCAGCGACACGGGGGCCGGGGGCACTGAAGCTTTCTTT.

The chain carries TRBV25-1 and TRBJ2-3; TRBD2 might be the D (6 bases). CDR3 size: 15 residues. Germline CDR1 is MGHDK and CDR2 is SYGVNS. Trimming cost V 4 bases and J 2 bases, with 13 bases left between them. The CDR3 loop is CASSAEGFYTDTQYF. The CDR3, as DNA: TGTGCCAGCAGTGCGGAGGGGTTTTACACAGATACGCAGTATTTT.

The chain uses TRBV29-1 and TRBJ2-1; no clear D gene. CDR3 length: 14 amino acids. V lost 3 bases to trimming and J lost 0 bases, with 9 bases between them. CDR1 and CDR2 from the germline V gene are SQVTM and ANQGSEA. CDR3 in amino acids: CSVDLGYSYNEQFF. Here the CDR3 DNA reads TGCAGCGTTGATCTCGGCTACTCCTACAATGAGCAGTTCTTC.

The CDR3 loop is CASSPRSGGDQPQHF. The CDR3 DNA follows: TGTGCCAGCTCACCAAGGTCCGGGGGAGATCAGCCCCAGCATTTT. The chain uses TRBV18 and TRBJ1-5, with D perhaps matching TRBD1 (5 bases). This CDR3 is 15 amino acids long. Germline values: CDR1 KGHSH, CDR2 LQKENI. V lost 2 bases and J lost 5, with 13 bases in between. Full variable domain (outside the CDR3, taken from reference TRBV18 and TRBJ1-5): NAGVMQNPRHLVRRRGQEARLRCSPMKGHSHVYWYRQLPEEGLKFMVYLQKENIIDESGMPKERFSAEFPKEGPSILRIQQVVRGDSAAYFCASSPRSGGDQPQHFGDGTRLSIL.

The rearrangement joins TRBV2 to TRBJ1-4, with D perhaps matching TRBD1 (5 bases). V shed 5 bases and J shed 7 bases, with 8 bases lying between them. This CDR3 is built from 12 residues. The germline V gene has CDR1 SNHLY and CDR2 FYNNEI. CDR3 sequence: CASSIRGEKLFF. In DNA form, the CDR3 reads TGTGCCAGCAGTATTAGGGGTGAAAAACTGTTTTTT.

The chain employs TRBV12-3 or TRBV12-4 and TRBJ1-2; D not certain. V was trimmed by 5 bases and J by 3 bases, leaving 19 bases between them. The CDR3 extends over 16 amino acids. The CDR3 coding sequence is TGTGCCAGCAGTCCCCCCGGGCTTCCAAGGGACTATGGCTACACCTTC. Protein: CASSPPGLPRDYGYTF.

The gene calls are TRBV3-1 and TRBJ2-3, with 8 bases aligning to TRBD1. Germline V CDR1 and CDR2: LGHDT, YNNKEL (reference sequence). Losses at the gene ends were 4 bases for V and 4 bases for J; bases not matched to a gene: 13. The CDR3 sequence is 17 residues long. The CDR3, as DNA: TGTGCCAGCAGCCGGAGTTCAACGGGACAGGCTTCAGATACGCAGTATTTT. As protein: CASSRSSTGQASDTQYF.

V and J are TRBV7-9 and TRBJ2-1; 8 bases match TRBD2. The CDR3 length is 15 residues. V lost 5 bases to trimming and J lost 6 bases; unmatched junction nucleotides: 9. CDR1 is SEHNR and CDR2 is FQNEAQ in the germline V gene (reference sequence). The CDR3 here is CASSPSGLALNEQFF. The CDR3 nucleotides read TGTGCCAGCAGCCCCTCTGGACTAGCCCTCAATGAGCAGTTCTTC.

This chain joins TRBV30 and TRBJ2-1, with TRBD1 as a possible D gene (5 bases). Trimming removed 1 base at V and 3 bases at J, with 10 bases between. The CDR3 is 14 residues long. Germline V CDR1 and CDR2: GTSNPN, SVGIG (reference sequence). CDR3 region: CAWSADSYYNEQFF. The CDR3 region has the DNA TGTGCCTGGAGTGCCGACAGTTACTACAATGAGCAGTTCTTC.

This clonotype was recorded only once. V usage is TRBV24-1 and J usage is TRBJ1-2; D gene uncertain. The CDR3 has 11 amino acids. With 4 bases removed from V and 8 bases from J, the gap between germline ends came to 7 bases. Germline V gene lookup returns CDR1 KGHDR and CDR2 SFDVKD. CDR3 amino acids: CATSDPLGYTF. The CDR3 nucleotides read TGTGCCACCAGTGACCCGCTCGGCTACACCTTC.

This clonotype was found a few times. The chain uses TRBV9 and TRBJ2-4; D call uncertain. V was cut by 4 bases and J by 2 bases, with 1 base left in between. The CDR3 spans 11 residues. CDR1 SGDLS and CDR2 YYNGEE come from the germline V gene. CDR3 sequence (DNA): TGTGCCAGCAGCTCCAAAAACATTCAGTACTTC. Protein sequence: CASSSKNIQYF. Variable domain in full (rest from reference TRBV9 and TRBJ2-4): DSGVTQTPKHLITATGQRVTLRCSPRSGDLSVYWYQQSLDQGLQFLIQYYNGEERAKGNILERFSAQQFPDLHSELNLSSLELGDSALYFCASSSKNIQYFGAGTRLSVL.

This sequence joins TRBV3-1 and TRBJ2-5; 8 bases align to TRBD1. Germline V CDR1 and CDR2: LGHDT, YNNKEL (reference sequence). The CDR3 has 15 residues. Trimming at V came to 4 bases and at J to 4 bases, leaving 8 bases not matched to a gene. DNA for the CDR3: TGTGCCAGCAGCCCGAATACAGGGGGTCGAGAGACCCAGTACTTC. Translation gives CASSPNTGGRETQYF.

This chain joins TRBV9 and TRBJ1-3; D not resolved. Germline assignment: CDR1 SGDLS and CDR2 YYNGEE. The CDR3 totals 12 residues. V lost 4 bases and J 4 bases, leaving 6 bases between the germline ends. Written as DNA, the CDR3 is TGTGCCAGCAGCATCGGGGGAAACACCATATATTTT. Translation gives CASSIGGNTIYF.

The J gene is TRBJ2-7, the V gene TRBV19; 8 nucleotides line up with TRBD2. V lost 7 bases and J lost 6; bases outside the gene matches: 17. Looked up from germline, CDR1 is LNHDA and CDR2 is SQIVND (reference sequence). The CDR3 is 16 amino acids. The CDR3 here is CASTGAWTSTAGEQYF. CDR3 nucleotide sequence: TGTGCCAGTACAGGGGCGTGGACTAGCACGGCGGGCGAGCAGTACTTC.